This TCR beta chain is from a study of control samples from healthy donors and cancer patients. Method: immunoSEQ multiplex PCR; TCRdb's copy keeps in-frame clones and lacks some. The sample yields 94,000 or so clones, about four fifths seen once. With 1 base removed from V and 1 base from J, the gap between germline ends came to 13 bases. This CDR3 spans 16 amino acids. In germline, CDR1 is SEHNR, CDR2 FQNEAQ (reference sequence). The V gene is TRBV7-9, the J gene TRBJ1-1; D gene ambiguous. This sequence was found in a man between 65 and 85 years old with lung cancer. The material sequenced was PBMCs. As DNA, the CDR3 is TGTGCCAGCAGCTTAGGTTCTGGGGTAACGAACACTGAAGCTTTCTTT. Amino acid sequence: CASSLGSGVTNTEAFF. Full variable domain (rest looked up from reference TRBV7-9 and TRBJ1-1): DTGVSQNPRHKITKRGQNVTFRCDPISEHNRLYWYRQTLGQGPEFLTYFQNEAQLEKSRLLSDRFSAERPKGSFSTLEIQRTEQGDSAMYLCASSLGSGVTNTEAFFGQGTRLTVV.